Sequencing of this T cell receptor (beta chain) was carried out in a study of shared clonotypes between healthy human individuals. There are many counts of this clone. CDR1 is MNHEY and CDR2 is SMNVEV in the germline V gene (reference sequence). J lost 9 bases, V lost 8 bases, and 6 bases had no gene match. This CDR3 comprises 13 residues. Measured with immunoSEQ multiplex PCR; TCRdb has only the in-frame clones, and not every one. The sample carries some 1 million clones, roughly 75% recorded once. V gene TRBV27 combines with J gene TRBJ1-6, with 8 bases that match TRBD1. This TCR was recovered from a man aged 18-30 years in good health. Specimen: memory CD4+ T cells sorted from blood. Sample subset: CD45RA-negative fraction. CDR3 region: CASGGTGISPLHF. DNA of the CDR3: TGTGCCAGCGGGGGGACAGGAATTTCACCCCTCCACTTT.